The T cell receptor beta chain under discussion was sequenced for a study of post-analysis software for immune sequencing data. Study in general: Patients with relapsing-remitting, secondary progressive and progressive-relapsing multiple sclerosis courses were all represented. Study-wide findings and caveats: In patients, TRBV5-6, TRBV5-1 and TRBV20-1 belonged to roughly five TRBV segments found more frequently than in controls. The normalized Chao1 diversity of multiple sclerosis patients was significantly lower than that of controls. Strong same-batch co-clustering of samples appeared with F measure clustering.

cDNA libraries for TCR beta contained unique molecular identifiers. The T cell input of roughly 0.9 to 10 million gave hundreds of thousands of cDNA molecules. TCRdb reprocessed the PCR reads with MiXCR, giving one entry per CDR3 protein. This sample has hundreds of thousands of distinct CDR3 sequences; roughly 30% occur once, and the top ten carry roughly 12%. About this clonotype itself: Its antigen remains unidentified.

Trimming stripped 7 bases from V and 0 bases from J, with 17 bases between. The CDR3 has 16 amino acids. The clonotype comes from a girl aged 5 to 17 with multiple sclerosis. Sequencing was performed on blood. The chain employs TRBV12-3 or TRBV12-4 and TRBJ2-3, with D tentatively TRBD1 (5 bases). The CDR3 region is CASTLPFGASTDTQYF. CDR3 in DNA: TGTGCCAGCACCCTCCCCTTTGGGGCTAGCACAGATACGCAGTATTTT.